Listed below are T cell receptor beta chains from one sample, sequenced in a study of shared clonotypes between healthy human individuals. TCRdb's table, derived via immunoSEQ multiplex PCR, lists solely in-frame clones and lacks some. The sample comprises roughly 2.1 million clones, 85% to 95% of which are singletons, and under 2% rests with the top ten. Source material: naive CD8+ T cells from PBMCs. The receptor source for this set is a young man in good health. Some clones in this sample may be carry-over from other donors' samples. The CDR3 runs from the conserved cysteine through the conserved F or W. Each record gives: V gene, CDR3 length, J gene, CDR3 protein.

TRBV5-6	12	TRBJ2-7	CASSHSSHEQYF
TRBV14	13	TRBJ2-7	CASSQGTGGEQYF
TRBV9	15	TRBJ2-1	CASSVGTGPYNEQFF
TRBV4-2	16	TRBJ2-5	CASSQESTGVWETQYF
TRBV11-2	15	TRBJ1-1	CASSPRTGLNTEAFF
TRBV5-4	15	TRBJ2-7	CASSIGLAGHPEQYF
TRBV5-1	15	TRBJ1-4	CASSGRTGENEKLFF
TRBV4-1	14	TRBJ2-7	CASSLAIRIYEQYF
TRBV19	15	TRBJ1-2	CASSISGGANYGYTF
TRBV6-6	12	TRBJ2-7	CAHGSEWYEQYF
TRBV9	16	TRBJ2-3	CASSFRAGVGTDTQYF
TRBV15	13	TRBJ1-5	CATTPGSNQPQHF
TRBV5-1	16	TRBJ1-1	CASSTGTGGVNTEAFF
TRBV6-4	15	TRBJ1-2	CARPPWGRAHYGYTF
TRBV7-9	14	TRBJ2-7	CASSSGLAHYEQYF
TRBV27	12	TRBJ2-7	CASSVRGLEQYF
TRBV9	14	TRBJ1-2	CASSPPGANYGYTF
TRBV19	16	TRBJ2-1	CASSPTGSSAYNEQFF
TRBV7-9	15	TRBJ2-5	CASSPRGDSLETQYF
TRBV7-8	18	TRBJ1-1	CASSPSWDRGPENTEAFF
TRBV7-8	15	TRBJ2-5	CASSLEAGWEETQYF
TRBV5-1	17	TRBJ2-7	CASSLPRTTLGSYEQYF
TRBV6-1	14	TRBJ2-5	CASSEWEGGETQYF
TRBV11-2	14	TRBJ2-3	CASSDMTDTDTQYF
TRBV28	17	TRBJ2-2	CASRPTTGLAGSGELFF
TRBV7-8	17	TRBJ2-7	CASSPRGTSGGSYEQYF
TRBV10-3	15	TRBJ2-1	CAISDKTGGYNEQFF
TRBV9	16	TRBJ2-5	CASSVGQAQLQETQYF
TRBV28	15	TRBJ2-7	CASSLGKTGLYEQYF
TRBV2	15	TRBJ1-1	CASSEGRILLTEAFF
TRBV29-1	17	TRBJ2-5	CSVELVVLAGFQETQYF